These 4 T cell receptor beta chains share one sample of origin, sequenced in a study of blood T cell repertoires in COVID-19. The assay was immunoSEQ multiplex PCR, and TCRdb's table has in-frame clones only and misses some. The repertoire holds some 220,000 clones, 80% to 90% seen once, with under 4% in the top ten. Material for sequencing was PBMCs or T cells enriched from blood (not recorded which). The receptors shown here come from a woman aged 40-49 years with acute COVID-19.

The genes are TRBV15 and TRBJ2-7, with TRBD2 matching over 15 bases. V lost 3 bases to trimming and J lost 2 bases; unmatched junction nucleotides: 5. The germline V gene has CDR1 LNHNV and CDR2 YYDKDF (reference sequence). The CDR3 covers 17 residues. The CDR3 nucleotides are TGTGCCACCAGCAGCCCGGGACTAGCGGGGGGAACCTACGAGCAGTACTTC. This translates into CATSSPGLAGGTYEQYF.

J is TRBJ1-2 and V is TRBV13, with D hard to call. V shed 0 bases and J shed 3 bases, with 8 bases lying between them. Germline lookup yields CDR1 PRHDT and CDR2 FYEKMQ (reference sequence). CDR3 size: 14 residues. The CDR3: CASSLGGVDYGYTF. The CDR3 DNA reads as TGTGCCAGCAGCTTAGGGGGCGTCGACTATGGCTACACCTTC.

The rearrangement links TRBV18 to TRBJ2-7; possibly TRBD1 for D (6 bases). The CDR3 runs 13 residues. Germline V lookup: CDR1 KGHSH, CDR2 LQKENI. V was trimmed by 5 bases and J by 4 bases, leaving 12 bases between them. This CDR3 reads CASSRGQSYEQYV. CDR3 DNA: TGTGCCAGCTCAAGAGGACAGTCGTACGAGCAGTACGTC.

This CDR3 reads CASSPIQGMNTEAFF. The CDR3 coding sequence is TGCGCCAGCAGCCCCATCCAGGGGATGAACACTGAAGCTTTCTTT. The chain combines TRBV5-1 with TRBJ1-1; the D gene is possibly TRBD1 (6 bases). This CDR3 region has 15 residues. Trimming removed 4 bases at V and 0 bases at J, with 13 bases between. Germline V gives CDR1 SGHRS, CDR2 YFSETQ. Looking up the rest from reference TRBV5-1 and TRBJ1-1 gives the full variable domain: KAGVTQTPRYLIKTRGQQVTLSCSPISGHRSVSWYQQTPGQGLQFLFEYFSETQRNKGNFPGRFSGRQFSNSRSEMNVSTLELGDSALYLCASSPIQGMNTEAFFGQGTRLTVV.